The 20 T cell receptor beta chains below were found in one sample sequenced in a study of regulatory T cells in long-lasting Graves disease. The time point here: persistent/refractory GD, antithyroid drugs over 5 years with positive TRAb. PBMCs were the source of the RNA used for TCR sequencing. CDR3 regions were amplified by Arm-PCR using iRepertoire HTBI primers to build TCR beta libraries. TCRdb ran MiXCR on the multiplex PCR reads and lists one entry per CDR3 protein. The repertoire holds over 650,000 distinct CDR3 sequences, with 25% to 35% as singletons. The source was peripheral blood mononuclear cells (PBMCs), collected when the disease was refractory, from a patient treated with antithyroid drugs. The origin of the receptors is a female donor with Graves disease.

The sample holds a few counts of this clonotype. The rearrangement joins TRBV6-2 or TRBV6-3 to TRBJ1-5; 8 bases fit TRBD1. With 7 bases clipped from V and 5 bases from J, the junction kept 4 bases outside the gene matches. Germline V lookup: CDR1 MNHEY, CDR2 SVGEGT. This CDR3 has 13 amino acids. The CDR3 sequence is CASKTGVDQPQHF. CDR3 bases: TGTGCCAGCAAGACAGGGGTCGATCAGCCCCAGCATTTT.

The chain joins TRBV12-3 or TRBV12-4 to TRBJ2-5; TRBD2 matches 14 bases. The CDR3 has 19 residues. V lost 6 bases, J lost 2 bases, and 14 bases stayed unmatched. CDR3 residues: CASSNFPGLAGGPQETQYF. CDR3 DNA sequence: TGTGCCAGCAGCAACTTCCCCGGACTAGCGGGAGGCCCACAAGAGACCCAGTACTTC.

V is TRBV20-1 and J is TRBJ2-5; 9 bases align to TRBD1. The germline CDR1 and CDR2 sequences are DFQATT and SNEGSKA (reference sequence). This CDR3 has 15 amino acids. V lost 6 bases to trimming and J lost 3 bases; unmatched junction nucleotides: 11. CDR3 protein: CSALDWDREEETQYF. CDR3 in DNA: TGCAGTGCCCTAGACTGGGACAGGGAGGAAGAGACCCAGTACTTC.

The table lists this clonotype with a few counts. V and J are TRBV2 and TRBJ2-7, with D uncertain. CDR3 length: 13 amino acids. V lost 8 bases and J 2 bases, leaving 13 bases between the germline ends. Germline CDR1 SNHLY, CDR2 FYNNEI. Here the CDR3 reads CASGDPGAYEQYF. The CDR3 coding sequence is TGTGCCAGCGGAGACCCGGGTGCCTACGAGCAGTACTTC.

This clonotype was recorded at least ten times. V is TRBV6-5 and J is TRBJ1-2, with D tentatively TRBD1 (6 bases). Germline CDR1 and CDR2: MNHEY and SVGAGI. The V end lost 2 bases, the J end lost 8 bases, and 15 bases lay between the germline ends. CDR3 length equals 14 residues. Here the CDR3 reads CASSYPGQSLGYTF. The CDR3 DNA reads as TGTGCCAGCAGTTACCCGGGACAATCCCTCGGCTACACCTTC.

The sample holds many counts of this clonotype. The chain uses TRBV6-5 and TRBJ1-2; D is ambiguous. CDR1 is MNHEY and CDR2 is SVGAGI in the germline V gene. Trimming shortened V by 3 bases and J by 8 bases, and 10 bases separated the two germline ends. The CDR3 has 12 amino acids. CDR3 coding DNA: TGTGCCAGCAGTTATAGGAGAGCCGGCTACACCTTC. This sequence encodes CASSYRRAGYTF.

This clonotype was detected a few times. V usage is TRBV12-3 or TRBV12-4 and J usage is TRBJ2-7, with D possibly matching TRBD2 (6 bases). V lost 8 bases to trimming and J lost 6 bases, with 14 bases between them. The CDR3 totals 12 residues. CDR3 DNA sequence: TGTGCCAGCTGGGCGGGGTTAGCCGAGCAGTACTTC. Its protein is CASWAGLAEQYF.

This clonotype was seen a handful of times. V usage is TRBV6-1 and J usage is TRBJ2-5; D gene ambiguous. This CDR3 comprises 13 residues. Trimming took 6 bases from V and 5 from J, leaving 13 bases between them. Per germline, CDR1 MNHNS and CDR2 SASEGT. The CDR3 protein is CASRKSVGETQYF. The CDR3 region has the DNA TGTGCCAGCAGAAAGAGCGTGGGGGAGACCCAGTACTTC.

The V and J genes are TRBV20-1 and TRBJ2-7; 8 nucleotides align to TRBD1. V gave up 2 bases and J gave up 3 bases; unmatched junction bases: 9. Germline CDR1 DFQATT, CDR2 SNEGSKA (reference sequence). This CDR3 spans 15 amino acids. The DNA of the CDR3 is TGCAGTGCTAGACCCGACAGGGGAAGAATCTACGAGCAGTACTTC. Its protein is CSARPDRGRIYEQYF.

This clonotype has only a few counts. The chain links TRBV6-1 to TRBJ1-1, with D hard to call. CDR1 is MNHNS and CDR2 is SASEGT in the germline V gene. V lost 2 bases, J lost 6 bases, and 7 bases lay in between. This CDR3 is built from 12 residues. The CDR3 DNA follows: TGTGCCAGCAGTGAATTGCAGGCTGAAGCTTTCTTT. Amino acids: CASSELQAEAFF.

The V and J genes are TRBV20-1 and TRBJ1-2; 11 bases line up with TRBD1. CDR3 size: 14 residues. CDR1 and CDR2 from the germline V gene are DFQATT and SNEGSKA (reference sequence). Losses at the gene ends were 3 bases for V and 8 bases for J; bases not matched to a gene: 8. CDR3 amino acids: CSARDRGPLDGYTF. The CDR3 DNA follows: TGCAGTGCTAGGGACAGGGGGCCTCTAGACGGCTACACCTTC.

This clonotype was counted only a few times. The chain recombines TRBV7-6 with TRBJ2-1; 11 bases agree with TRBD2. The trim removed 1 base at V and 4 bases at J, leaving 3 bases unmatched. In germline, CDR1 is SGHVS, CDR2 FNYEAQ. The CDR3 spans 16 residues. The CDR3 region is CASSLGVAGGYNEQFF. The CDR3 DNA is TGTGCCAGCAGCTTAGGGGTAGCGGGAGGGTACAATGAGCAGTTCTTC. Filled out from reference TRBV7-6 and TRBJ2-1, the complete variable domain reads GAGVSQSPRYKVTKRGQDVALRCDPISGHVSLYWYRQALGQGPEFLTYFNYEAQQDKSGLPNDRFSAERPEGSISTLTIQRTEQRDSAMYRCASSLGVAGGYNEQFFGPGTRLTVL.

In its sample, this clonotype was seen many times. This chain joins TRBV20-1 and TRBJ2-5, with unresolved D. Germline V gene sequence: CDR1 DFQATT, CDR2 SNEGSKA (reference sequence). Trimming pared 3 bases from V and 5 bases from J, leaving 7 bases between. The CDR3 is 11 amino acids. CDR3 nucleotide sequence: TGCAGTGCTAGGGTCCGGGAGACCCAGTACTTC. This translates into CSARVRETQYF.

The gene calls are TRBV5-1 and TRBJ2-7; D remains unclear. V was trimmed by 0 bases and J by 3 bases, leaving 7 bases between them. CDR3 length: 13 residues. Germline V gene data show CDR1 as SGHRS and CDR2 as YFSETQ. The CDR3 DNA reads as TGCGCCAGCAGCTTGGGCTACGACTACGAGCAGTACTTC. Amino acid sequence: CASSLGYDYEQYF.

The table lists this clonotype with a few counts. The V gene is TRBV5-1, the J gene TRBJ1-2, with a tentative D call TRBD1 (5 bases). Trimming removed 1 base at V and 9 bases at J, with 19 bases between. The CDR3 length is 15 residues. Germline values: CDR1 SGHRS, CDR2 YFSETQ. CDR3 residues: CASSLQSGGTGSYTF. The CDR3, as DNA: TGCGCCAGCAGCTTGCAATCGGGCGGGACGGGAAGCTACACCTTC.

V is TRBV19 and J is TRBJ1-5, with D tentatively TRBD1 (5 bases). Germline V gene lookup returns CDR1 LNHDA and CDR2 SQIVND (reference sequence). Trimming cost V 3 bases and J 5 bases, with 14 bases left between them. The CDR3 covers 15 residues. For the CDR3, the DNA is TGTGCCAGTAGTATTATGGGGCGGCAGGATCAGCCCCAGCATTTT. Its protein product is CASSIMGRQDQPQHF.

The chain links TRBV25-1 to TRBJ1-2, with D tentatively TRBD1 (5 bases). The V gene lost 4 bases and the J gene lost 4 bases, with 13 bases spanning the gap. Looked up from germline, CDR1 is MGHDK and CDR2 is SYGVNS. This CDR3 is 14 amino acids long. The CDR3 DNA sequence: TGTGCCAGCAGTGGGGGGATTTCAACCTATGGCTACACCTTC. As protein: CASSGGISTYGYTF.

This clonotype occurred many times. This chain uses TRBV11-2 with TRBJ2-5; 9 nucleotides agree with TRBD1. The CDR3 runs to 14 residues. Germline loops: CDR1 SGHAT, CDR2 FQNNGV. V trimming: 6 bases; J trimming: 5 bases; junction bases outside the gene matches: 7. The CDR3 nucleotides read TGTGCCAGCAGGACGGACAGGGGAGGGGAGACCCAGTACTTC. It encodes CASRTDRGGETQYF. The whole variable domain, remainder taken from reference TRBV11-2 and TRBJ2-5, is EAGVAQSPRYKIIEKRQSVAFWCNPISGHATLYWYQQILGQGPKLLIQFQNNGVVDDSQLPKDRFSAERLKGVDSTLKIQPAKLEDSAVYLCASRTDRGGETQYFGPGTRLLVL.

This clonotype was found a few times. This chain connects TRBV12-3 or TRBV12-4 to TRBJ2-2; 8 nucleotides line up with TRBD2. Trimming removed 6 bases from V and 7 bases from J; junction bases left unmatched: 16. The CDR3 runs to 17 residues. The CDR3 is CASSPPWAGGADGELFF. The CDR3 DNA reads as TGTGCCAGCAGCCCTCCTTGGGCGGGAGGTGCGGACGGGGAGCTGTTTTTT.

The chain's CDR3 is CASSYSNQRGNTEAFF. The CDR3 DNA reads as TGTGCCAGCAGTTACTCGAACCAACGGGGGAACACTGAAGCTTTCTTT. This rearrangement joins TRBV6-9 to TRBJ1-1; D is ambiguous. Germline V gene sequence: CDR1 MNHGY, CDR2 SVAAGI. There are 16 residues in the CDR3. V lost 3 bases, J lost 1 base, and 15 bases lay in between.